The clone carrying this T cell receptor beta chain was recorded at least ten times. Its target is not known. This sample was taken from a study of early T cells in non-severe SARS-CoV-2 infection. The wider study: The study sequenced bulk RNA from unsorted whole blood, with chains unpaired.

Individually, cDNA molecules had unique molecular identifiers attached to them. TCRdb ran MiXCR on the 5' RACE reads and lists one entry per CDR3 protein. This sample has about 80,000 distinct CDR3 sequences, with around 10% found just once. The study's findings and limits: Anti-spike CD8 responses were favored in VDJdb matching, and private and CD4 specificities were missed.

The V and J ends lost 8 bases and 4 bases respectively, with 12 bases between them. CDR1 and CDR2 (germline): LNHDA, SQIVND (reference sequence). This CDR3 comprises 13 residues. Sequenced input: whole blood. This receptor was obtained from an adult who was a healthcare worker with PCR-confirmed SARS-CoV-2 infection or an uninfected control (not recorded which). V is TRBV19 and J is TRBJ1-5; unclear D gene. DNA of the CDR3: TGTGCCAGTTCGGACGGAAAGAATCAGCCCCAGCATTTT. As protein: CASSDGKNQPQHF.